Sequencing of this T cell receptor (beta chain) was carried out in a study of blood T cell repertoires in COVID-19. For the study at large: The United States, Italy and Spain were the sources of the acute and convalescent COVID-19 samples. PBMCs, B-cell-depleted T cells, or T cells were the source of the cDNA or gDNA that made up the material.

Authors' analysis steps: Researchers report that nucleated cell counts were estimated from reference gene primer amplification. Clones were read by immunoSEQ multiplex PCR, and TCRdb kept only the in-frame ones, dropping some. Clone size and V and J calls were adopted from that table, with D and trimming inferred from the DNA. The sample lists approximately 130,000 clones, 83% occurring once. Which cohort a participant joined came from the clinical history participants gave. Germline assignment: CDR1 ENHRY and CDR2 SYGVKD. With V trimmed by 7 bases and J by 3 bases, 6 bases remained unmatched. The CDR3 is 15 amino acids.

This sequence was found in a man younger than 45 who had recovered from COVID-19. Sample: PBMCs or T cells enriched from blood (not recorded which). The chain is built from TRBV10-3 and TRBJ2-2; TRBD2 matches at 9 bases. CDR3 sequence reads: CAITEKRGDTGELFF. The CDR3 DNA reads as TGTGCCATCACCGAAAAGCGGGGGGACACCGGGGAGCTGTTTTTT.